This T cell receptor beta chain was identified in a study of cytomegalovirus exposure and HLA in healthy donors (dated by TCRdb to the late 2010s). General notes on the study: In an earlier analysis of 587 of the donors, 276 Gb of sequence data and 90 million to 120 million unique TCR beta sequences from roughly 180 million T cells were reported. An early release covering over 500 HLA-typed donors comprised around 300 gigabases of sequencing data and around 86 million unique TCR sequences. The genetic ancestry cluster associated with self-reported Caucasian donors included over 65% of the roughly 400 genotyped donors. The study aimed to test whether cataloging public T cell receptors could reveal signatures of past pathogen exposure. The study used immunosequencing to profile the T cell repertoires of 600 to 850 subjects and linked those repertoires to cytomegalovirus serostatus. Besides the first cohort of some 670 subjects, a separate validation cohort made up of roughly 120 different subjects was used. High-throughput TCR immunosequencing, statistical association of individual TCRs with disease status, and machine learning were combined to predict cytomegalovirus infection status. A later analysis re-examined previously published TCR beta repertoires from 600 to 700 donors and added high-resolution HLA genotyping to investigate patterns of TCR occurrence. In the later analysis, no new phenotypic data were used to find candidate immune exposures; instead, reliance was placed on TCR beta sequences and their occurrence across donors. An earlier analysis of a few hundred of the donors applied high-throughput TCR beta sequencing to assess whether each TCR beta V gene segment acted as functional or pseudogenic. Donor age, sex, ethnicity and CMV serostatus were compiled together with the repertoire data. A later genetic analysis used genome-wide SNP genotypes for about 65% of the roughly 670 donors, treating that subset as a discovery cohort. All discovery cohort repertoires had been generated on a single sequencing platform. Both class I and class II loci were covered by HLA typing, at four-digit resolution. The number of donors typed differed by locus, with 629-630 for A, B, C, DRB1 and DQB1, about 500 for DQA1, about 610 for DPA1, and approximately 470 for DPB1. Because of strong linkage in the cohort, four or five DR-DQ haplotypes were treated as single units for association and clustering. On average, over 200,000 unique TCR beta nucleotide sequences were sequenced per donor among 398 genotyped donors of the cohort, with 15% to 20% of those sequences being non-productive.

What the authors observed across the whole study: Assigning TCR associations to individual alleles was difficult when HLA alleles, especially DR and DQ, strongly co-occurred. A total of 164 TCR beta chains were listed by the study as associated with cytomegalovirus. Most TCR sequences were observed very rarely across donors, whereas some public TCRs were present in many individuals. In a later genetic analysis, a missense DCLRE1C variant was associated with V-gene and J-gene trimming of TCR beta chains, and the association was replicated in an independent cohort. A later analysis associated 15,000 to 20,000 TCR beta sequences with specific HLA alleles at a false discovery rate of 0.05. Broadly in line with IMGT annotations, most TCR beta V segments showed up in productive rearrangements about 90% or about 30% of the time in an earlier analysis of a few hundred of the donors. A cluster of highly shared sequence variants was judged likely to be a technical artifact of the sequencing pipeline. The earlier analysis of fewer than 750 of the donors excluded some 15 rarely observed V segments, including chromosome 9 orphons, because counts were too low. In a later analysis, HLA-associated TCR beta chains were found to be more clonally expanded and to have lower generation probabilities than equally common non-associated chains. The authors suggested that the approach could potentially be generalized to other disease states and immunological phenotypes. Presence/absence analyses assumed roughly uniform sequencing depth across donors, an assumption that may not hold. A further reported finding was that TCR beta sequences accurately predicted the HLA-A and HLA-B alleles for most subjects in the first cohort. In a later analysis, the rate of TCR association differed among HLA loci, with DRB1 alleles having the most associated TCRs and HLA-C alleles having the fewest. HLA typing was unavailable for some donors at each locus, so association tests used only the typed subset. Correlated functional status among segregating V segments might be attributable to linkage disequilibrium, but an unknown experimental factor could not be ruled out. In a later analysis, most CMV-associated TCR beta chains were found to appear HLA-restricted, with HLA associations seemingly driven largely by CMV exposure. Three of the identified cytomegalovirus-associated TCR beta chains were confirmed in vitro to be specific for cytomegalovirus antigens. Only TCR beta chains were sequenced in this cohort, and the absence of alpha or paired-chain data limited detectable features. Cytomegalovirus status was reported to be diagnosed by the classifier with high specificity and sensitivity in both the original and validation cohorts. In a later genetic analysis, fewer N-insertions in productive TCRs were reported among donors in an Asian-associated ancestry cluster than the roughly 640-donor mean. Several of the top co-occurrence clusters appeared to be linked to parvovirus B19, influenza, CMV and Epstein-Barr virus, according to a later analysis. For the cohort, immune exposure information was limited to CMV serostatus.

The library relied on the immunoSEQ multiplex PCR assay. The multiplex PCR relied on a mix of 60 forward primers for TCR Vbeta segments and 13 reverse primers for TCR Jbeta segments. A multiplex PCR assay on genomic DNA amplified the CDR3 region of rearranged TCR beta genes. The amplified TCR beta libraries were sequenced on the Illumina HiSeq System as 87-base-pair reads. Regarding the original processing steps: Across the 500 to 750 repertoires, a later analysis counted some 81 million unique TCR beta chains, some 11 million of which were shared by at least two donors. A nearest-neighbor algorithm error-corrected the raw reads and collapsed the reads into unique sequences, merging closely related sequences to remove PCR and sequencing errors. Alignment of CDR3 sequences to IMGT reference sequences was used to assign V, D and J gene segments. For a sequence to be retained, a match of at least six nucleotides was required to both a V gene segment and a J gene segment. Rearrangements were called productive when the CDR3 lacked stop codons and stayed in frame with V and J; all others were non-productive. CDR3 was defined according to IMGT convention as the region running from the second conserved V-encoded cysteine to the conserved J-encoded phenylalanine. Sequences without an unambiguous match to a single V gene segment were excluded from the earlier analysis of 450 to 750 of the donors. An earlier analysis of 587 of the donors called V segments functional above 56.7% productive rearrangements and segregating when the between-donor standard deviation exceeded 5%. A statistical classification framework was built to diagnose cytomegalovirus status from the catalog of TCR beta chain sequences. V and J gene assignment, in a later analysis, came from comparing TCR nucleotide sequences with IMGT/GENE-DB human TR gene sequences. A later analysis assigned CDR3 sequences and most-parsimonious VDJ recombination scenarios with the TCRdist pipeline. In a later analysis, each TCR beta chain was defined by its CDR3 amino acid sequence together with its V-gene family, and reads without a unique V-gene family were excluded. As a way to deal with suspected cross-contamination and a sequencing artifact, a later analysis dropped hundreds of nucleotide sequences that were highly shared and had low generation probability. For each public chain, a later analysis derived a clonal expansion index from normalized ranks of inferred template counts within each repertoire. In a later analysis, generation probabilities were computed with a VDJ recombination model fitted to out-of-frame rearrangements, and the resulting probabilities were checked against IGoR. In a later analysis, TCR-TCR, TCR-HLA and TCR-CMV co-occurrence was scored with hypergeometric tests, and a repertoire-size bias correction was applied to TCR pairs. False discovery rates were estimated in a later analysis by permuting HLA or CMV assignments 20 times. In a later analysis, co-occurring TCRs were grouped using DBSCAN, with TCRdist sequence similarity added in when clustering inside HLA-allele-positive subsets. Co-occurrence clustering excluded repertoires with fewer than 30,000 or more than 120,000 public chains, plus five with anomalous nucleotide sharing. TCRdb limited this immuneACCESS table to in-frame rearrangements with V and J called. A share of clones is missing; checked studies link under half to unresolved V genes, and the rest is unexplained. V and J calls and clone size are given by that table; D and trimming were obtained from the DNA. The sample yields 99,000 or so clones; over 75% were counted once. Approximately 5% of the sample goes to the ten largest clones.

About this clone: Its antigen is still unknown. Base qualities are not at hand, and no much larger clone is one base apart.

The cohort was made up of 500 to 850 healthy bone marrow donors. All cohort members were sampled while nominally healthy, although unrecorded immune exposures were likely present. The donor tested CMV seropositive and was one of the 289 seropositive cohort members. A peripheral blood sample was provided by each donor, and peripheral blood mononuclear cells were used for TCR beta sequencing. Genomic DNA extraction from the blood cell samples was performed with the Qiagen DNeasy Blood Extraction Kit. This clonotype was sampled from a woman aged 18-29 years in good health and CMV-seropositive. Sequencing was performed on PBMCs.

CDR3 sequence: CAWSTPPTVESSQRTDTQYF. The sequenced DNA: TGTGCCTGGAGTACTCCCCCTACCGTGGAGTCTAGCCAACGCACAGATACGCAGTATTTT. This chain is built from TRBV30 and TRBJ2-3; the D segment could be TRBD2, given 5 matching bases. The germline V gene (reference sequence) specifies GTSNPN as CDR1 and SVGIG as CDR2. The germline ends are 28 bases apart after V is trimmed by 2 bases and J by 1 base. Reading from cysteine to phenylalanine, the CDR3 counts 20 amino acids. Kept here is only the CDR3 DNA, which spans 60 bases and is read in frame from base 1.